This record covers a single T cell receptor beta chain. Germline CDR1 SNHLY, CDR2 FYNNEI. Germline trimming cut 5 bases from V and 4 bases from J; bases unmatched to any gene: 10. The CDR3 is 15 residues long. This sample stems from a study of cytomegalovirus exposure and HLA in healthy donors. The approximately 130-subject validation cohort, separate from the roughly 670-subject first cohort, included the donors. TCRdb keeps only in-frame clones here, not all; method: immunoSEQ multiplex PCR. The profile shows about 110,000 clones, roughly 89% of them singletons. This TCR came from a woman younger than 30 in good health and CMV-seronegative. V usage is TRBV2 and J usage is TRBJ2-5; 7 bases line up with TRBD2. The sequencing sample was made of PBMCs. CDR3 nucleotide sequence: TGTGCCAGCAGTTCGGGGCGGGAGTGGCGAGAGACCCAGTACTTC. Translating gives CASSSGREWRETQYF.